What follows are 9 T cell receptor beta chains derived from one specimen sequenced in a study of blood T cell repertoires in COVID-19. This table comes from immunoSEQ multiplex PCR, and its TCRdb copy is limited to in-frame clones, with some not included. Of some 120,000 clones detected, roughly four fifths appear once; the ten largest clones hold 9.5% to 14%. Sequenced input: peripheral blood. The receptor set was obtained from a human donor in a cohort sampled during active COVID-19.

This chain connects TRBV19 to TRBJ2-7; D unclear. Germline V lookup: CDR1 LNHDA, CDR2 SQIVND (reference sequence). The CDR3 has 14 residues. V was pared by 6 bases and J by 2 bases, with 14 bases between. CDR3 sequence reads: CASSPGRAPYEQYF. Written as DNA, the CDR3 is TGTGCCAGTAGCCCTGGGCGAGCACCCTACGAGCAGTACTTC.

This CDR3 is CASSQTQGTQPQHF. The CDR3 nucleotides read TGTGCCAGCAGCCAAACTCAGGGGACTCAGCCCCAGCATTTT. The rearrangement joins TRBV3-1 (or the pseudogene TRBV3-2) to TRBJ1-5; weak D call: TRBD1 (6 bases). The CDR3 contains 14 residues. Germline lookup yields CDR1 LGHDT and CDR2 YNNKEL (reference sequence). V dropped 2 bases and J dropped 6 bases, with 11 bases sitting between them.

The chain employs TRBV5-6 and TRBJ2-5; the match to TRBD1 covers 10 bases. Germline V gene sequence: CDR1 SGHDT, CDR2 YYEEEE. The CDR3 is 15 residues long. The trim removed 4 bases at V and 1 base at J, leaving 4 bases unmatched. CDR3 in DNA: TGTGCCAGCAGCCCAGGGACAGGGGTCCAAGAGACCCAGTACTTC. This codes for CASSPGTGVQETQYF.

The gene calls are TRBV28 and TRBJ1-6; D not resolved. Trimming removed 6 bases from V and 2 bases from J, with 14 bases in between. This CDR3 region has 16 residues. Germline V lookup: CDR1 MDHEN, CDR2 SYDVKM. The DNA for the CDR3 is TGTGCCAGCAGAACCGCCGCGGGCCCCTATAATTCACCCCTCCACTTT. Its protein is CASRTAAGPYNSPLHF. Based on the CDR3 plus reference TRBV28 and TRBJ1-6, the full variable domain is DVKVTQSSRYLVKRTGEKVFLECVQDMDHENMFWYRQDPGLGLRLIYFSYDVKMKEKGDIPEGYSVSREKKERFSLILESASTNQTSMYLCASRTAAGPYNSPLHFGNGTRLTVT.

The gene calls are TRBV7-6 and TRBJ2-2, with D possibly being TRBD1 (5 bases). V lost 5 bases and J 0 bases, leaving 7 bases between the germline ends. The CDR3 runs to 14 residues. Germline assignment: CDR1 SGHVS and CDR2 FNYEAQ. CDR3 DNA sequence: TGTGCCAGCAGCCCGACAGCGAACACCGGGGAGCTGTTTTTT. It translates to CASSPTANTGELFF.

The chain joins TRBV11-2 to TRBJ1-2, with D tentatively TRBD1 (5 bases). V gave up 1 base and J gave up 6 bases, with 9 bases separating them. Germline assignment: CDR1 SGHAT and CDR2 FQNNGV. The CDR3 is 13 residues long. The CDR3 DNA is TGTGCCAGCAGCTTAGCAGGGTTGGATGGCTACACCTTC. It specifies CASSLAGLDGYTF.

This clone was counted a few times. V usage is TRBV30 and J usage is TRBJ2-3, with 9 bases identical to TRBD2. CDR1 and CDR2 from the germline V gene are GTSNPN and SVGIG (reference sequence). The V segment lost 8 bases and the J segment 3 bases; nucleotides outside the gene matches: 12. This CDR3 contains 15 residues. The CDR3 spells CAQRGASGATDTQYF. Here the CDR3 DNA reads TGTGCCCAACGGGGGGCTAGCGGGGCAACAGATACGCAGTATTTT.

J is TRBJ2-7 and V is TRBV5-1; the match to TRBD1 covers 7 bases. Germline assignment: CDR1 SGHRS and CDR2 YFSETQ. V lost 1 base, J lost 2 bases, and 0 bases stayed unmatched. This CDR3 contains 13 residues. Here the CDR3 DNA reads TGCGCCAGCAGCTTGACAGGGGCCTACGAGCAGTACTTC. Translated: CASSLTGAYEQYF.

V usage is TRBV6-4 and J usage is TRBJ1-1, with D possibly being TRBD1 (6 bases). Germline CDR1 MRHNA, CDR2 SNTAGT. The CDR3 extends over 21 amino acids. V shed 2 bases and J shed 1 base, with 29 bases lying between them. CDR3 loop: CASSDNRVSPHISHGNTEAFF. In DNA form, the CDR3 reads TGTGCCAGCAGTGACAACAGGGTGTCGCCCCACATCTCACATGGGAACACTGAAGCTTTCTTT.